What follows are 3 T cell receptor beta chains derived from one specimen sequenced in a study of cytomegalovirus exposure and HLA in healthy donors. Primers included in the PCR were 60 Vbeta and 13 Jbeta primers. Generated by immunoSEQ multiplex PCR, the TCRdb table keeps only in-frame clones and is missing some. The data show tens of thousands of clones, more than 75% seen once. Sequenced sample: PBMCs. The origin of the receptors is a man between 18 and 35 years old in good health and CMV-seronegative.

The genes are TRBV28 and TRBJ2-2; 11 nucleotides line up with TRBD2. Unmatched junction bases numbered 12, after V lost 6 bases and J lost 3 bases. The CDR3 sequence is 18 residues long. Germline V gene lookup returns CDR1 MDHEN and CDR2 SYDVKM. The CDR3 DNA reads TGTGCCAGCAGCCAACCAAGATATAGCGGGAGGGACACCGGGGAGCTGTTTTTT. Its translation: CASSQPRYSGRDTGELFF.

V and J are TRBV6-5 and TRBJ2-7, with 11 bases lining up with TRBD1. The length of the CDR3 is 15 residues. V trimming: 5 bases; J trimming: 4 bases; junction bases outside the gene matches: 7. Germline V CDR1 and CDR2: MNHEY, SVGAGI. The CDR3 coding sequence is TGTGCCAGCAGTGCAGGACAGGGGGCGCGATACGAGCAGTACTTC. Protein product: CASSAGQGARYEQYF.

The V call is TRBV6-6, the J call TRBJ1-2; 8 bases agree with TRBD1. With V trimmed by 0 bases and J by 7 bases, 7 bases remained unmatched. Germline V gene data show CDR1 as MNHNY and CDR2 as SVGAGI (reference sequence). The CDR3 contains 15 residues. CDR3: CASSYSTQGALGYTF. As DNA, the CDR3 is TGTGCCAGCAGTTACTCGACGCAGGGGGCGCTTGGCTACACCTTC.